Listed below are T cell receptor beta chains from one sample, sequenced in a study of cytomegalovirus exposure and HLA in healthy donors. The table came from immunoSEQ multiplex PCR; TCRdb's copy has only in-frame clones and leaves some out. This table has about 150,000 clones, around four fifths appearing once. Material: PBMCs. The source is a woman between 25 and 40 years old in good health and CMV-seronegative. CDR3s include the opening cysteine and the closing phenylalanine or tryptophan. Fields, in order: J gene, V gene, D gene, clone size, CDR3 DNA, CDR3 protein. The D gene is left open where the match is weak. Not every row has a clone size; where given, it reads once, few, many or a size class.

TRBJ2-3,TRBV2,TRBD1,-,TGTGCCAGCAGTGGAGCCAGGGGGCTGACAGATACGCAGTATTTT,CASSGARGLTDTQYF
TRBJ2-2,TRBV30,TRBD2,-,TGTGCCAGGAGAAGCGGGGGCCAAAACACCGGGGAGCTGTTTTTT,CARRSGGQNTGELFF
TRBJ1-1,TRBV9,-,few,TGTGCCAGCAGCGACGGGGGGAACACTGAAGCTTTCTTT,CASSDGGNTEAFF
TRBJ2-2,TRBV28,-,-,TGTGCCAGCAGTAGAAACACCTTACGAACCGGGGAGCTGTTTTTT,CASSRNTLRTGELFF
TRBJ2-5,TRBV5-4,TRBD2,-,TGTGCCAGCAGCTTGGGGCTAGAGACGGGCGGGAGGCAAGAGACCCAGTACTTC,CASSLGLETGGRQETQYF
TRBJ2-7,TRBV11-3,-,-,TGTGCCAGCAGCTCCCCGCGTGATCCCTACGAGCAGTACTTC,CASSSPRDPYEQYF
TRBJ2-4,TRBV19,-,-,TGTGCCAGTAGTATCTACCCGTCAAACATTCAGTACTTC,CASSIYPSNIQYF
TRBJ1-1,TRBV29-1,-,-,TGCAGCGTTGCGGGGGGGGAAGGCACTGAAGCTTTCTTT,CSVAGGEGTEAFF
TRBJ1-1,TRBV19,-,-,TGTGCCAGTAGTCCCCTCAGATCGAACACTGAAGCTTTCTTT,CASSPLRSNTEAFF
TRBJ2-4,TRBV29-1,TRBD1,-,TGCAGTGCCTTGGACCCGGGACAGGGAGTGTGGGAAAACATTCAGTACTTC,CSALDPGQGVWENIQYF
TRBJ2-5,TRBV7-3,-,-,TGTGCCAGCAGCTTACGGGGGTCTTCCCAAGAGACCCAGTACTTC,CASSLRGSSQETQYF
TRBJ1-5,TRBV5-1,-,-,TGCGCCAGCAGTCCGGACAGCGGAGCAAGTCAGCCCCAGCATTTT,CASSPDSGASQPQHF
TRBJ2-2,TRBV5-4,-,-,TGTGCCAGCAGTTTCGACGGAGCGAACACCGGGGAGCTGTTTTTT,CASSFDGANTGELFF
TRBJ1-3,TRBV7-9,TRBD1,-,TGTGCCAGCACGACAGGGTCCTCAAGCTCTGGAAACACCATATATTTT,CASTTGSSSSGNTIYF
TRBJ1-3,TRBV9,-,-,TGTGCCAGCAGCGGAGCAACCTCTGGAAACACCATATATTTT,CASSGATSGNTIYF
TRBJ2-5,TRBV5-1,TRBD1,-,TGCGCCAGCAGGTCCGGGACAGGGGCCCAAGAGACCCAGTACTTC,CASRSGTGAQETQYF
TRBJ1-1,TRBV27,TRBD1,-,TGTGCCAGCAAGGCAGGGGGCACTGAAGCTTTCTTT,CASKAGGTEAFF
TRBJ2-7,TRBV10-2,TRBD1,-,TGCGCCAGCAGAGATTTTCGGGACAGCTACGAGCAGTACTTC,CASRDFRDSYEQYF
TRBJ1-2,TRBV5-1,-,once,TGCGCCAGCAGCTTGTTCGGAGGGTATGGCTACACCTTC,CASSLFGGYGYTF
TRBJ1-3,TRBV7-9,-,-,TGTGCCAGCAGCTTAGATGGGACACTCTCTGGAAACACCATATATTTT,CASSLDGTLSGNTIYF
TRBJ1-1,TRBV5-6,TRBD1,once,TGTGCCAGCAGCTTGGGAACCGACAGGGGAGCTTTCTTT,CASSLGTDRGAFF
TRBJ2-1,TRBV6-1,-,-,TGTGCCAGCAGCCAGACCGAGGTTGAGTTCTTC,CASSQTEVEFF
TRBJ1-5,TRBV7-2,-,-,TGTGCCAGCAGCTTAGGGGAGCGCCAGCCCCAGCATTTT,CASSLGERQPQHF
TRBJ2-2,TRBV7-9,TRBD1,-,TGTGCCAGCAGCGGCCCGACAGGGGGAAGGGCCGGGGAGCTGTTTTTT,CASSGPTGGRAGELFF
TRBJ2-7,TRBV11-2,-,-,TGTGCCAGCAGCTTGCGGTCCCCCTACGAGCAGTACTTC,CASSLRSPYEQYF
TRBJ2-3,TRBV4-2,TRBD2,-,TGTGCCAGCAGCCAAGGCCCTCCCGGGACTAGCGGGGCTAATACGCAGTATTTT,CASSQGPPGTSGANTQYF